This paragraph covers one TCR beta chain sequence. The antigen it binds to is not known. No per-base quality is available; no much larger clone lies one base away. The data belong to a study of human T cells and chemical hapten exposure (dated by TCRdb to about 2021). With respect to the entire study: Libraries were pooled for sequencing, and variation in per-sample TCR yields was attributed mainly to small differences in library volumes within the pool. The study tracked peripheral blood TCR repertoire changes in vivo during primary and secondary sensitization to the hapten diphenylcyclopropenone (DPC) in alopecia patients. On the study overall, not on this receptor specifically: After repeated subsampling, the strength of the expansion versus patch-test correlation and the threshold at which it became significant changed. The number of TCRs above 1 in 1000 frequency did not change with DPC sensitization; there was no evidence of global repertoire structure alterations.

Total RNA was extracted from unfractionated whole blood that had been collected in Tempus Blood RNA tubes. As TCR sequencing controls, roughly five healthy volunteers were used, with blood taken at day 0, 2 weeks and 6 weeks. Library preparation attached unique molecular identifiers to individual cDNA molecules for quantitative, reproducible TCR counting. From each blood RNA sample, both TCR alpha and TCR beta chains were sequenced. On the authors' methods: A median of approximately 100,000 TCRs per sample was observed, with a range of about 20,000 to 750,000. The Decombinator software suite was used to annotate the V, J and CDR3 of the TCR reads. Every sample was subsampled to the same number of TCRs (28,000) for the PS versus PT1 abundance plots. TCRs were defined as expanded if absent before sensitization and observed at least eight times at the 2-week time point. Using fastp at Q25 and MiXCR, TCRdb reprocessed the public reads and kept productive beta chains. Rows are combined by CDR3 protein, so each entry shows the most common genes and DNA. The V and J calls reflect TCRdb's pipeline rather than the authors' work. In this sample the table shows about 120,000 distinct CDR3 sequences, more than 8.5% of which occur a single time. The top ten clonotypes cover roughly 1.5% of the sample.

From the cysteine through the phenylalanine, the CDR3 covers 13 amino acids. Just the 39-base CDR3 DNA is kept, in frame starting at base 1. The germline V gene gives CDR1 as SQVTM and CDR2 as ANQGSEA. Germline trimming: 7 bases from V, 1 base from J; junction bases outside gene matches: 3. The sequencing input was whole blood. This receptor was taken from a human donor in good health. Some clones in this sample may be carry-over from other donors' samples. Donor details come from another sample of the same person, matched by shared clones. The chain employs TRBV29-1 and TRBJ2-1, and 8 junction bases match TRBD1. The CDR3 sequence is CSAGQGSYNEQFF. The DNA sequence reads TGCAGCGCCGGACAGGGATCCTACAATGAGCAGTTCTTC.